This TCR beta chain was found in a study of beta chain features in type 1 diabetes. Across the study: Comparable age, gender and cell yields were observed in patients relative to healthy donors.

Reverse transcription of all isolated RNA meant that expressed TCRB transcripts were sequenced. Profiled with immunoSEQ multiplex PCR; TCRdb holds only in-frame clones, not every one. The table includes more than 300,000 clones, 8% detected once. V lost 4 bases, J lost 1 base, and 8 bases lay in between. CDR1 and CDR2 (germline): SGHRS, YFSETQ. This CDR3 is 14 amino acids long. Findings and limits, study-wide: Fewer insertions but more deletions were seen at VDJ junctions in type 1 diabetes patients. TCRB rearrangement may or may not be influenced by HLA type; here this remained unresolved. It was among patients, rather than healthy donors, that naive, central memory and Treg TCRB repertoires appeared more similar.

This clone turned up a few times. The antigen is undetermined. This TCR was sampled from a woman aged 18 to 35 in good health. The sample comprised central memory CD4+ T cells from blood. The genes are TRBV5-1 and TRBJ2-2, with D unclear. CDR3 coding DNA: TGCGCCAGCAGCACCCGTAAGAACACCGGGGAGCTGTTTTTT. As protein: CASSTRKNTGELFF.